The clone carrying this T cell receptor beta chain has a count of ten or more. This sample is part of a study of blood T cells in healthy people across ages. CDR1 is MNHEY, CDR2 SVGEGT, per germline. With 6 bases removed from V and 5 bases from J, the gap between germline ends came to 5 bases. The CDR3 covers 10 residues. Around 10 milliliters was the volume of peripheral blood drawn from each donor. Using a J-beta primer mix together with a sample-barcoded 5' primer, a second PCR was run for roughly 7 to 12 cycles. One entry per CDR3 protein results from TCRdb running MiXCR on the 5' RACE reads. The sample contains under 800,000 distinct CDR3 sequences, about 21% of which appear only once.

Material for sequencing was blood. This receptor was taken from a man in his 70s in good health. V gene TRBV6-2 or TRBV6-3 combines with J gene TRBJ2-7, with D uncertain. CDR3 in DNA: TGTGCCAGCAGAAACAACGAGCAGTACTTC. Translation: CASRNNEQYF.